One sample yielded the 27 T cell receptor beta chains listed below, sequenced in a study of neurological immune-mediated disorders. In TCRdb, the 5' RACE reads were re-called with MiXCR into one record per CDR3 protein. The sample records tens of thousands of distinct CDR3 sequences, about 4% being singletons. The source material was PBMCs. The receptors shown here come from a man between 45 and 60 years old with multiple sclerosis.

The rearrangement joins TRBV20-1 to TRBJ2-2; possibly TRBD1 or TRBD2 for D (6 bases each). The V and J ends lost 1 base and 6 bases respectively, with 15 bases between them. Per germline, CDR1 DFQATT and CDR2 SNEGSKA (reference sequence). CDR3 length: 15 amino acids. This CDR3 is CSARGVGGRPGELFF. The CDR3, as DNA: TGCAGTGCTAGAGGGGTAGGGGGGAGGCCCGGGGAGCTGTTTTTT.

This clonotype was counted at least ten times. The rearrangement uses TRBV20-1 and TRBJ1-1; D gene unclear. Between the trimmed V and J ends, which lost 0 bases and 3 bases, there was a span of 17 bases. The CDR3 loop spans 16 amino acids. The V gene's germline CDR1 is DFQATT and CDR2 SNEGSKA (reference sequence). In DNA form, the CDR3 reads TGCAGTGCTAGAGATCTACGGCGTATTAAGGACACTGAAGCTTTCTTT. Protein sequence: CSARDLRRIKDTEAFF.

This clonotype was counted only a few times. Just one base apart from a much larger clone, this may be a read error. The rearrangement joins TRBV20-1 to TRBJ2-7; D is unclear. Germline V gives CDR1 DFQATT, CDR2 SNEGSKA (reference sequence). Trimming pared 2 bases from V and 3 bases from J, leaving 14 bases between. There are 14 residues in the CDR3. CDR3 DNA sequence: TGCAGTGCTAGAATACTCGGAAAGGGCTACGAGCAGTACTTC. This gives the protein CSARILGKGYEQYF.

This chain links TRBV28 with TRBJ1-5, with D unresolved. The V gene's germline CDR1 is MDHEN and CDR2 SYDVKM. The CDR3 has 12 residues. V was pared by 4 bases and J by 4 bases, with 5 bases between. The DNA for the CDR3 is TGTGCCAGCAGTTCGGGTAATCAGCCCCAGCATTTT. Encoded protein: CASSSGNQPQHF.

There are a few counts of this clonotype. V usage is TRBV15 and J usage is TRBJ2-5; TRBD2 might be the D (5 bases). The CDR3 totals 17 residues. Germline V gene data show CDR1 as LNHNV and CDR2 as YYDKDF (reference sequence). V gave up 1 base and J gave up 1 base, with 16 bases separating them. CDR3 DNA: TGTGCCACCAGCAGAGTGGTCCGGGGTTGGTCCCAAGAGACCCAGTACTTC. Residues: CATSRVVRGWSQETQYF.

This clonotype showed up many times. The CDR3 spells CASSPRAFSDEQFF. CDR3 in DNA: TGTGCCAGCAGCCCTCGGGCTTTTAGTGATGAGCAGTTCTTC. The chain has TRBV7-3 and TRBJ2-1; D gene uncertain. V was trimmed by 5 bases and J by 8 bases, leaving 16 bases between them. CDR1 SGHTA and CDR2 FQGTGA come from the germline V gene. The CDR3 covers 14 residues.

This clonotype was picked up many times. The chain has TRBV10-3 and TRBJ2-7; perhaps TRBD1 as D (6 bases). Looked up from germline, CDR1 is ENHRY and CDR2 is SYGVKD. The V end was cut by 0 bases, the J end by 4 bases, with 10 bases between. The length of the CDR3 is 14 residues. In DNA, the CDR3 is TGTGCCATCAGTGAGTCCGCACAGGGTTACGAGCAGTACTTC. It is translated as CAISESAQGYEQYF.

This clonotype was detected ten times or more. The junction shows a germline mismatch at one end, possibly a read error. The CDR3 spells CASNLVMGGNEQFF. For the CDR3, the DNA is TGCGCCAGCAACTTGGTGATGGGGGGCAATGAGCAGTTCTTC. The chain joins TRBV5-1 to TRBJ2-1; D might be TRBD2 (6 bases). CDR3 length: 14 amino acids. Germline lookup yields CDR1 SGHRS and CDR2 YFSETQ.

J is TRBJ1-1 and V is TRBV3-1; D call uncertain. CDR1 is LGHDT, CDR2 YNNKEL, per germline (reference sequence). V dropped 4 bases and J dropped 4 bases, with 13 bases sitting between them. The CDR3 consists of 14 residues. This CDR3 reads CASSLSEEGTEAFF. In DNA, the CDR3 is TGTGCCAGCAGCCTAAGTGAGGAGGGCACTGAAGCTTTCTTT.

Ten or more counts support this clonotype. The chain is built from TRBV7-2 and TRBJ2-1; D may be TRBD1 (6 bases). V lost 1 base to trimming and J lost 5 bases, with 12 bases between them. The CDR3 loop spans 15 amino acids. Germline CDR1 and CDR2: SGHTA and FQGNSA. The CDR3 region has the DNA TGTGCCAGCAGCTTAGGGACAGCGAGAAACAATGAGCAGTTCTTC. This encodes CASSLGTARNNEQFF.

This clonotype was observed at least ten times. The rearrangement uses TRBV7-9 and TRBJ2-3; 7 bases are a match to TRBD2. The CDR3 contains 15 residues. With V trimmed by 5 bases and J by 0 bases, 5 bases remained unmatched. CDR1 is SEHNR, CDR2 FQNEAQ, per germline (reference sequence). The CDR3 reads CASSDRLASTDTQYF. In DNA, the CDR3 is TGTGCCAGCAGCGACAGACTAGCTAGCACAGATACGCAGTATTTT.

In this sample, this clonotype turned up once. Since a much larger clone is just one base distant, this may be a read error. Without the conserved terminal phenylalanine or tryptophan, this CDR3 likely stems from a read error. The chain couples TRBV6-6 to TRBJ1-3; TRBD1 is a possible D gene (5 bases). The CDR3 runs to 12 residues. In germline, CDR1 is MNHNY, CDR2 SVGAGI (reference sequence). Trimming removed 10 bases from V and 3 bases from J, with 10 bases in between. CDR3 sequence: CATEGFGNTIYI. The CDR3 DNA sequence: TGTGCCACCGAGGGGTTTGGAAACACCATATATATT.

There are many counts of this clonotype. This chain connects TRBV7-2 to TRBJ2-3; D unresolved. The V gene's germline CDR1 is SGHTA and CDR2 FQGNSA. This CDR3 is built from 15 residues. The V end lost 4 bases, the J end lost 4 bases, and 15 bases lay between the germline ends. The CDR3 region has the DNA TGTGCCAGCAGCTCCAAACCCCTTGGGGCAGATACGCAGTATTTT. Protein product: CASSSKPLGADTQYF.

This clonotype was recorded at least ten times. The CDR3 region has the DNA TGTGCCAGCAGCTTACTTGGCACAGATACGCAGTATTTT. This sequence encodes CASSLLGTDTQYF. V is TRBV7-8 and J is TRBJ2-3; D gene uncertain. The ends were cut back, 2 bases at V and 1 base at J, with 4 bases in the middle. Germline V gene sequence: CDR1 SGHVS, CDR2 FQNEAQ. This CDR3 is built from 13 residues. Full variable domain (rest looked up from reference TRBV7-8 and TRBJ2-3): GAGVSQSPRYKVAKRGQDVALRCDPISGHVSLFWYQQALGQGPEFLTYFQNEAQLDKSGLPSDRFFAERPEGSVSTLKIQRTQQEDSAVYLCASSLLGTDTQYFGPGTRLTVL.

This clonotype has only a few counts. The chain joins TRBV6-5 to TRBJ2-7, with D maybe TRBD2 (5 bases). Germline loops: CDR1 MNHEY, CDR2 SVGAGI. V was trimmed by 6 bases and J by 2 bases, leaving 14 bases between them. CDR3 length: 14 amino acids. This CDR3 reads CASRKAETTYEQYF. The CDR3 DNA follows: TGTGCCAGCAGGAAAGCGGAGACAACCTACGAGCAGTACTTC.

This clonotype was observed many times. The chain uses TRBV5-1 and TRBJ2-3; D perhaps matches TRBD1 (6 bases). The germline V and J ends were trimmed by 4 bases and 2 bases, with 11 bases remaining between them. In germline, CDR1 is SGHRS, CDR2 YFSETQ. The CDR3 loop spans 14 amino acids. Here the CDR3 reads CASSPRQATDTQYF. The CDR3 DNA reads TGCGCCAGCAGCCCCAGACAGGCCACAGATACGCAGTATTTT.

Ten or more counts support this clonotype. V and J are TRBV5-6 and TRBJ2-5; 12 bases are a match to TRBD1. The germline V gene has CDR1 SGHDT and CDR2 YYEEEE. V shed 4 bases and J 6 bases; nucleotides not matched to a gene: 4. CDR3 size: 14 residues. This CDR3 reads CASSPGQGAKTQYF. The CDR3 coding sequence is TGTGCCAGCAGCCCGGGACAGGGGGCGAAGACCCAGTACTTC.

A remark on this clonotype: A single base separates this from a much larger clone, so it may be a read error. The CDR3 end shows no conserved phenylalanine or tryptophan, and so a read error is likely. The chain combines TRBV27 with TRBJ2-4; 10 nucleotides match TRBD1. The CDR3 is 13 amino acids. Germline V gives CDR1 MNHEY, CDR2 SMNVEV (reference sequence). V was clipped by 4 bases and J by 9 bases; unmatched bases: 3. CDR3 sequence (DNA): TGTGCCAGCAGTTCGGACAGGGGGGGCATTCAGTACATC. Translation gives CASSSDRGGIQYI.

The chain carries TRBV10-3 and TRBJ2-1; maybe TRBD2 (6 bases). Between the trimmed V and J ends, which lost 4 bases and 6 bases, there was a span of 10 bases. CDR1 and CDR2 (germline): ENHRY, SYGVKD. The CDR3 loop spans 13 amino acids. The CDR3 here is CAISGPRGNEQFF. The CDR3, as DNA: TGTGCCATCAGTGGACCGCGGGGCAATGAGCAGTTCTTC.

On this clonotype itself: Germline is not matched at one junction end, which may reflect a read error. The chain couples TRBV10-3 to TRBJ1-5; D is possibly TRBD1 (6 bases). CDR3 size: 14 residues. Germline V gives CDR1 ENHRY, CDR2 SYGVKD. The CDR3 region is CATLQGDGNQPQNF. The CDR3 nucleotides read TGTGCCACCTTACAGGGAGATGGCAATCAGCCCCAGAATTTT.

This clonotype showed up just a few times. V and J are TRBV7-9 and TRBJ1-5; a possible D gene is TRBD1 (5 bases). The CDR3 runs 16 residues. Germline V gene sequence: CDR1 SEHNR, CDR2 FQNEAQ (reference sequence). V gave up 1 base and J gave up 3 bases, with 13 bases separating them. CDR3 in amino acids: CASSLEVGGINQPQHF. The CDR3, as DNA: TGTGCCAGCAGCTTAGAGGTTGGGGGAATCAATCAGCCCCAGCATTTT. Based on the CDR3 plus reference TRBV7-9 and TRBJ1-5, the full variable domain is DTGVSQNPRHKITKRGQNVTFRCDPISEHNRLYWYRQTLGQGPEFLTYFQNEAQLEKSRLLSDRFSAERPKGSFSTLEIQRTEQGDSAMYLCASSLEVGGINQPQHFGDGTRLSIL.

Note on this clonotype: The junction differs from germline at one of its ends, possibly a read error. J is TRBJ1-6 and V is TRBV5-1, with 7 bases identical to TRBD1. CDR3 size: 14 residues. Germline V gene lookup returns CDR1 SGHRS and CDR2 YFSETQ. The CDR3: CASSLEGANSPLNF. In DNA form, the CDR3 reads TGCGCCAGCAGCTTGGAGGGGGCTAATTCACCCCTCAACTTT.

This clonotype was counted many times. The chain carries TRBV3-1 and TRBJ2-5; D not resolved. Trimming left V 1 base short and J 4 bases short, with 1 base between. The CDR3 is made up of 11 amino acids. Germline lookup yields CDR1 LGHDT and CDR2 YNNKEL (reference sequence). Here the CDR3 reads CASSQAETQYF. In DNA, the CDR3 is TGTGCCAGCAGCCAAGCAGAGACCCAGTACTTC.

At least ten counts were recorded for this clonotype. The chain couples TRBV4-1 to TRBJ2-3, with TRBD1 as a possible D gene (6 bases). The CDR3 covers 13 residues. Germline CDR1 and CDR2: MGHRA and YSYEKL. V lost 5 bases to trimming and J lost 5 bases, with 11 bases between them. The CDR3 DNA sequence: TGCGCCAGCAGCAACAAGGGGGTAGATACGCAGTATTTT. Encoded protein: CASSNKGVDTQYF.

This clonotype showed up just a few times. This chain connects TRBV7-2 to TRBJ2-1; the D is unclear. The CDR3 sequence is 14 residues long. Germline V gene data show CDR1 as SGHTA and CDR2 as FQGNSA. Trimming pared 1 base from V and 5 bases from J, leaving 9 bases between. CDR3 in DNA: TGTGCCAGCAGCTTAGTTGGGGTGCACAATGAGCAGTTCTTC. It yields the protein CASSLVGVHNEQFF. The complete variable domain, with remaining parts taken from reference TRBV7-2 and TRBJ2-1, reads GAGVSQSPSNKVTEKGKDVELRCDPISGHTALYWYRQSLGQGLEFLIYFQGNSAPDKSGLPSDRFSAERTGGSVSTLTIQRTQQEDSAVYLCASSLVGVHNEQFFGPGTRLTVL.

The chain combines TRBV5-1 with TRBJ2-7; TRBD2 aligns across 13 bases. Trimming at V came to 0 bases and at J to 6 bases, leaving 0 bases not matched to a gene. CDR3 length: 14 residues. The germline CDR1 and CDR2 sequences are SGHRS and YFSETQ. CDR3 nucleotides: TGCGCCAGCAGCTTGGGACTAGCGGGAGGCGAGCAGTACTTC. This codes for CASSLGLAGGEQYF.

At least ten counts were recorded for this clonotype. This rearrangement joins TRBV24-1 to TRBJ2-1; D remains unclear. Germline CDR1 reads KGHDR; CDR2 reads SFDVKD. Trimming removed 4 bases at V and 4 bases at J, with 16 bases between. This CDR3 is built from 16 residues. The CDR3 loop reads CATSDPSSSPYNEQFF. The CDR3 DNA follows: TGTGCCACCAGTGACCCCTCTAGTTCCCCGTACAATGAGCAGTTCTTC.